This entry lists 18 T cell receptor beta chains sequenced from one sample in a study of T cell changes during pregnancy in multiple sclerosis. Libraries were prepared by immunoSEQ multiplex PCR; TCRdb keeps only in-frame clonotypes and omits some of them. Among 45,000 to 70,000 clones listed, 92% were seen once. The sequencing used peripheral blood, collected in the third trimester of pregnancy. The receptors were sampled from a female donor in good health, enrolled as a control in a pregnancy study.

The chain links TRBV7-2 to TRBJ1-1, with 7 bases matching TRBD1. The CDR3 contains 12 residues. The junction had 4 bases not matched to a gene; V was cut back by 5 bases and J by 7 bases. The germline CDR1 and CDR2 sequences are SGHTA and FQGNSA. The CDR3 sequence is CASSRGGFEAFF. DNA of the CDR3: TGTGCCAGCAGCCGAGGGGGCTTTGAAGCTTTCTTT.

The rearrangement links TRBV29-1 to TRBJ2-5; TRBD1 is a possible D gene (5 bases). CDR3 length: 12 amino acids. The germline V and J ends were trimmed by 1 base and 5 bases, with 8 bases remaining between them. Germline CDR1 SQVTM, CDR2 ANQGSEA. CDR3 residues: CSVEAGWETQYF. Here the CDR3 DNA reads TGCAGCGTTGAAGCAGGGTGGGAGACCCAGTACTTC.

This chain links TRBV12-5 with TRBJ1-6; the D gene is possibly TRBD1 (6 bases). Trimming removed 3 bases at V and 10 bases at J, with 22 bases between. The V gene's germline CDR1 is LGHNT and CDR2 FRNRAP. The CDR3 extends over 17 amino acids. The CDR3 DNA reads as TGTGCTAGTGGTTTTGGGGGGGTACAGGGAAGAGGATCACCCCTCCACTTT. It specifies CASGFGGVQGRGSPLHF.

The chain has TRBV5-6 and TRBJ2-7; tentatively, D is TRBD1 (6 bases). From germline, CDR1 is SGHDT and CDR2 YYEEEE. Trimming stripped 4 bases from V and 3 bases from J, with 17 bases between. This CDR3 contains 15 residues. The CDR3 protein is CASSPDGTLDYEQYF. CDR3 sequence (DNA): TGTGCCAGCAGCCCGGACGGGACACTTGACTACGAGCAGTACTTC. Filled out from reference TRBV5-6 and TRBJ2-7, the complete variable domain reads DAGVTQSPTHLIKTRGQQVTLRCSPKSGHDTVSWYQQALGQGPQFIFQYYEEEERQRGNFPDRFSGHQFPNYSSELNVNALLLGDSALYLCASSPDGTLDYEQYFGPGTRLTVT.

The chain employs TRBV18 and TRBJ2-7, with 10 positions matching TRBD2. The CDR3 has 18 residues. The V and J ends lost 3 bases and 0 bases, in that order; junction bases with no gene match: 11. Germline-derived CDR1 and CDR2 are KGHSH and LQKENI. CDR3 coding DNA: TGTGCCAGCTCACCTATGCCCCCCGGGACTAGCGACTCCTACGAGCAGTACTTC. Translating it yields CASSPMPPGTSDSYEQYF.

A single count supports this clone. The CDR3 sequence is CATSGGGQGETYEQYF. The CDR3 region has the DNA TGTGCCACCAGCGGAGGGGGACAGGGGGAAACCTACGAGCAGTACTTC. The genes are TRBV15 and TRBJ2-7; 11 nucleotides agree with TRBD1. CDR1 is LNHNV, CDR2 YYDKDF, per germline (reference sequence). The CDR3 runs to 16 residues. Trimming removed 5 bases from V and 2 bases from J; junction bases left unmatched: 8.

The J gene is TRBJ2-5, the V gene TRBV5-1, with 7 positions matching TRBD1. Per germline, CDR1 SGHRS and CDR2 YFSETQ. Trimming took 2 bases from V and 2 from J; bases not matched to a gene: 6. This CDR3 comprises 15 residues. For the CDR3, the DNA is TGCGCCAGCAGCTTACTCCCGGGACAGCAAGAGACCCAGTACTTC. Its protein product is CASSLLPGQQETQYF.

The chain links TRBV2 to TRBJ2-6; 13 bases fit TRBD2. The V gene's germline CDR1 is SNHLY and CDR2 FYNNEI. The CDR3 consists of 19 residues. V lost 9 bases to trimming and J lost 1 base; unmatched junction nucleotides: 12. The CDR3: CARLGLAGALGSGANVLTF. The CDR3 DNA sequence: TGTGCCAGACTTGGACTAGCGGGGGCCCTGGGGTCTGGGGCCAACGTCCTGACTTTC.

The chain couples TRBV7-8 to TRBJ1-6, with 8 bases aligning to TRBD1. The CDR3 spans 15 residues. Trimming took 3 bases from V and 9 from J; bases not matched to a gene: 7. Germline assignment: CDR1 SGHVS and CDR2 FQNEAQ. In DNA, the CDR3 is TGTGCCAGCAGCTTCCCTGGACAGGGTCGTTCACCCCTCCACTTT. It specifies CASSFPGQGRSPLHF. The full variable domain, in which reference TRBV7-8 and TRBJ1-6 provide the parts outside the CDR3, is GAGVSQSPRYKVAKRGQDVALRCDPISGHVSLFWYQQALGQGPEFLTYFQNEAQLDKSGLPSDRFFAERPEGSVSTLKIQRTQQEDSAVYLCASSFPGQGRSPLHFGNGTRLTVT.

The chain employs TRBV7-2 and TRBJ2-7; 13 bases match TRBD2. The V gene end was trimmed by 5 bases and the J gene end by 4 bases; junction bases not matched to a gene: 8. Germline V gene data show CDR1 as SGHTA and CDR2 as FQGNSA. The CDR3 length is 16 residues. This chain's CDR3 is CASSPQTSGGIYEQYF. CDR3 DNA: TGTGCCAGCAGCCCACAGACTAGCGGGGGGATATACGAGCAGTACTTC.

The chain recombines TRBV6-4 with TRBJ2-6; 8 nucleotides agree with TRBD1. The CDR3 totals 17 residues. V was pared by 0 bases and J by 2 bases, with 3 bases of the junction left unmatched. Germline CDR1 and CDR2: MRHNA and SNTAGT. The CDR3 bases are TGTGCCAGCAGTGACTCAGGGACAGGCACTGGGGCCAACGTCCTGACTTTC. It is translated as CASSDSGTGTGANVLTF.

The J gene is TRBJ1-4, the V gene TRBV2; TRBD1 agrees at 8 bases. CDR1 SNHLY and CDR2 FYNNEI come from the germline V gene. The CDR3 is made up of 15 amino acids. V was clipped by 2 bases and J by 15 bases; unmatched bases: 14. CDR3 in amino acids: CASSETGQGPGSVFF. As DNA, the CDR3 is TGTGCCAGCAGTGAAACCGGACAGGGTCCGGGTTCGGTGTTTTTT.

This chain joins TRBV6-6 and TRBJ1-2; no firm D call. Trimming cost V 5 bases and J 7 bases, with 17 bases left between them. CDR3 length equals 14 residues. The V gene's germline CDR1 is MNHNY and CDR2 SVGAGI (reference sequence). Here the CDR3 reads CASSNRPAGSGYTF. The CDR3 DNA follows: TGTGCCAGCAGTAATAGACCGGCGGGAAGTGGCTACACCTTC.

The chain uses TRBV6-1 and TRBJ2-7, with D tentatively TRBD1 (6 bases). Trimming left V 0 bases short and J 0 bases short, with 18 bases between. The germline V gene has CDR1 MNHNS and CDR2 SASEGT. The CDR3 consists of 18 residues. The CDR3, as DNA: TGTGCCAGCAGTGAAGCGCTTCTTGGGTCAGGGGACTCCTACGAGCAGTACTTC. It is translated as CASSEALLGSGDSYEQYF.

The DNA for the CDR3 is TGCGCCAGCAGCCAAGATGTCTATCAGCCCCAGCATTTT. As protein: CASSQDVYQPQHF. The V gene is TRBV4-3, the J gene TRBJ1-5, with D uncertain. The germline V and J ends were trimmed by 0 bases and 5 bases, with 5 bases remaining between them. Germline CDR1 LGHNA, CDR2 YSLEER. The CDR3 loop spans 13 amino acids.

CDR3 DNA: TGTGCCGGTAAGACGGGCTCCTACGAGCAGTACTTC. Residues: CAGKTGSYEQYF. This chain links TRBV6-1 with TRBJ2-7; D not resolved. Looked up from germline, CDR1 is MNHNS and CDR2 is SASEGT. The V end was cut by 11 bases, the J end by 0 bases, with 11 bases between. The CDR3 totals 12 residues.

This chain links TRBV5-6 with TRBJ1-1; possible D gene TRBD1, 5 bases. V lost 4 bases and J 1 base, leaving 14 bases between the germline ends. The CDR3 runs 15 residues. Germline-derived CDR1 and CDR2 are SGHDT and YYEEEE. DNA of the CDR3: TGTGCCAGCAGCGATATCAGTCAGGGGAACACTGAAGCTTTCTTT. Encoded protein: CASSDISQGNTEAFF.

The rearrangement uses TRBV5-1 and TRBJ2-3; the match to TRBD2 covers 10 bases. In germline, CDR1 is SGHRS, CDR2 YFSETQ. The CDR3 is 16 residues long. After removal of 4 bases from V and 0 bases from J, the junction contained 5 bases not matched to a gene. The CDR3 reads CASSGRTSGSTDTQYF. For the CDR3, the DNA is TGCGCCAGCAGCGGGCGGACTAGCGGTAGCACAGATACGCAGTATTTT.